These 6 T cell receptor beta chains were sequenced from one sample in a study of T-cell memory formation after mild COVID-19. TCRdb reprocessed the 5' RACE reads via MiXCR and lists one record per CDR3 protein. The profile shows around 200,000 distinct CDR3 sequences, over 20% of them singletons. Sequences were obtained from PBMCs or a T cell subset sorted from them (not recorded which). These receptors all come from an adult woman who had mild COVID-19 (a few samples of this study predate the infection). Cell type and time point are not known.

J is TRBJ2-6 and V is TRBV7-6, with no clear D. Trimming removed 0 bases from V and 5 bases from J, with 8 bases in between. From germline, CDR1 is SGHVS and CDR2 FNYEAQ. The CDR3 is made up of 15 amino acids. CDR3 in DNA: TGTGCCAGCAGCTTAGCCGGCTCGAGGGCCAACGTCCTGACTTTC. It translates to CASSLAGSRANVLTF.

This clonotype was recorded a few times. The chain recombines TRBV7-9 with TRBJ2-3; TRBD2 matches 10 bases. The CDR3 covers 15 residues. Unmatched junction bases numbered 8, after V lost 5 bases and J lost 6 bases. Germline CDR1 reads SEHNR; CDR2 reads FQNEAQ (reference sequence). DNA for the CDR3: TGTGCCAGCAGCGACACTACTAGCGGGAAGGATACGCAGTATTTT. This codes for CASSDTTSGKDTQYF.

In its sample, this clonotype was seen a few times. This chain joins TRBV24-1 and TRBJ1-2; 7 bases are shared with TRBD1. The CDR3 is made up of 15 amino acids. The junction had 6 bases not matched to a gene; V was cut back by 1 base and J by 5 bases. The germline V gene has CDR1 KGHDR and CDR2 SFDVKD. CDR3 protein: CATSDFSTGDYGYTF. CDR3 sequence (DNA): TGTGCCACCAGTGATTTTAGCACAGGGGATTATGGCTACACCTTC.

This chain connects TRBV6-5 to TRBJ2-1; TRBD2 aligns across 7 bases. CDR1 and CDR2 from the germline V gene are MNHEY and SVGAGI. The CDR3 has 14 amino acids. V gave up 1 base and J gave up 8 bases; unmatched junction bases: 5. CDR3 nucleotides: TGTGCCAGCAGTTACTGGGCTAGCGGTTATGAGCAGTTCTTC. Translating it yields CASSYWASGYEQFF.

This clonotype has at least ten counts. V and J are TRBV20-1 and TRBJ2-1; 14 nucleotides line up with TRBD2. Per the germline V gene, CDR1 is DFQATT and CDR2 is SNEGSKA (reference sequence). The J segment lost 10 bases and the V segment lost 3 bases, leaving 8 bases of the junction unmatched. The length of the CDR3 is 15 residues. The CDR3 region has the DNA TGCAGTGCTAGTGCCGGGACTAGCGGGAGTAGCGAGCAGTTCTTC. Its translation: CSASAGTSGSSEQFF.

The genes are TRBV19 and TRBJ2-7; the match to TRBD2 covers 7 bases. The CDR3 sequence is 13 residues long. CDR1 is LNHDA, CDR2 SQIVND, per germline (reference sequence). J gave up 2 bases and V 6 bases, and 4 bases lay outside the gene matches. CDR3 sequence: CASRSGTAYEQYF. Written as DNA, the CDR3 is TGTGCCAGTAGAAGCGGGACCGCCTACGAGCAGTACTTC.